This is a list of T cell receptor beta chains from one sample in a study of blood T cells in healthy people across ages. Each CDR3 protein gets one entry after TCRdb re-called the 5' RACE reads with MiXCR. The sample consists of approximately 780,000 distinct CDR3 sequences, 25% to 30% of them appearing once. The data were also submitted as part of a second study, on T cells of mothers and their children.

Sequencing was done on a sample of blood. Every receptor here comes from a boy younger than 18 in good health. The conserved cysteine and the conserved F or W are not part of the CDR3 here. A D gene is named only where the DNA matches it firmly. Not all rows give a size; the values are once, few, many and, for expanded clones, a class.

clone size	D gene	V gene	J gene	CDR3 protein
few	TRBD1	TRBV5-8	TRBJ2-5	ASSRTGFRGETQY
-	-	TRBV9	TRBJ2-3	ASSLGGLVGLTDTQY
-	-	TRBV7-2	TRBJ1-2	ASSFMVGVNYGYT
-	-	TRBV3-1	TRBJ2-6	ASRPTSGANVLT
few	TRBD1	TRBV11-2	TRBJ2-5	ASSFRPGGGETQY
few	-	TRBV28	TRBJ1-4	ASSFLNNEKLF
-	-	TRBV12-3/TRBV12-4	TRBJ1-5	ASSSPGGVDNQPQH
-	-	TRBV9	TRBJ2-3	ASSPPVTDTQY
few	-	TRBV6-1	TRBJ1-1	ASTFNPGIIDEAF
few	-	TRBV19	TRBJ2-5	ASSIEGTQY
-	-	TRBV3-1	TRBJ1-6	ASSQSGGNSPLH
-	-	TRBV7-8	TRBJ2-7	ASSLDGSRRYEQY
few	-	TRBV6-5	TRBJ2-2	ASLPLTTGELF
-	-	TRBV7-3	TRBJ2-2	ASSFWGAGGTGDLF
-	-	TRBV29-1	TRBJ1-3	SVEEPYLGHLGNTIY
few	TRBD1	TRBV5-1	TRBJ2-2	ASSFGQGITGELF
-	TRBD2	TRBV4-2	TRBJ2-1	ASSQGLAGTYEQF
few	-	TRBV7-9	TRBJ1-1	ASGYLNTEAF
few	TRBD2	TRBV7-2	TRBJ2-7	ASSLVTSGGNEQY
few	-	TRBV5-1	-	ASSLGGKQF
-	TRBD2	TRBV11-2	TRBJ2-3	ASSQMSGGDTQY
few	TRBD2	TRBV20-1	TRBJ2-1	SASIPSGVDEQF
-	TRBD1	TRBV5-1	TRBJ2-7	ASSWDRESHEQY
-	-	TRBV6-6	TRBJ2-7	ASSWNSYEQY
few	-	TRBV5-1	TRBJ2-2	ASSLEGRGDGPGELF
-	-	TRBV20-1	TRBJ2-7	SARVAAPYEQY
few	-	TRBV9	TRBJ2-1	ASSVAPISSYNEQF
-	-	TRBV12-3/TRBV12-4	TRBJ1-5	ASRYGHISNQPQH
few	-	TRBV10-3	TRBJ1-6	ATEAGTGNSPLH
few	TRBD1	TRBV10-3	TRBJ2-1	AISERQGNEQF
few	TRBD2	TRBV7-9	TRBJ2-5	ASSPFGLAGGEETQY
-	-	TRBV9	TRBJ1-5	ASSVEQGYQPQH
-	TRBD1	TRBV10-2	TRBJ1-2	ASSGDSLNYGYT
-	-	TRBV9	TRBJ2-5	ASSDPGTQY
few	-	TRBV6-5	TRBJ2-6	ASSYSPGFVSGANVLT
-	-	TRBV20-1	TRBJ1-4	SAKGSNEKLF
-	-	TRBV28	TRBJ2-5	ASSSLIGPQETQY
-	TRBD2	TRBV10-3	TRBJ2-7	AISGGRGAGGLEGYEQY
-	-	TRBV7-9	TRBJ1-1	ASSGVNTEAF
-	-	TRBV3-1	-	ASSPWDGPYEQY
few	-	TRBV12-3/TRBV12-4	TRBJ1-1	ASRIIPSNTEAF
few	-	TRBV4-1	TRBJ2-5	ASSQEGKLQETQY
-	TRBD2	TRBV29-1	TRBJ2-3	SAGLAGTDTQY
-	-	TRBV6-5	TRBJ2-5	ASSYSRGAETQY
-	TRBD1	TRBV14	TRBJ1-3	ASSPRQGLSGNTIY
few	TRBD1	TRBV7-9	TRBJ2-7	ASSRTGQGFSYEQY
few	-	TRBV20-1	TRBJ1-4	SGRANEKLF
-	-	TRBV6-5	TRBJ2-3	ASSYWRGRPDTQY
few	TRBD2	TRBV7-2	TRBJ2-5	AGSVNGGASQETQY
-	TRBD2	TRBV24-1	TRBJ2-5	ATSEAPSGGQETQY
-	-	TRBV5-1	TRBJ2-1	ASSRSPGDYNEQF
few	-	TRBV7-2	TRBJ2-5	ASSFGLTQETQY
few	-	TRBV12-3/TRBV12-4	TRBJ2-2	ASSPFAGELF
-	TRBD1	TRBV2	TRBJ2-3	ASYRGHKDTQY